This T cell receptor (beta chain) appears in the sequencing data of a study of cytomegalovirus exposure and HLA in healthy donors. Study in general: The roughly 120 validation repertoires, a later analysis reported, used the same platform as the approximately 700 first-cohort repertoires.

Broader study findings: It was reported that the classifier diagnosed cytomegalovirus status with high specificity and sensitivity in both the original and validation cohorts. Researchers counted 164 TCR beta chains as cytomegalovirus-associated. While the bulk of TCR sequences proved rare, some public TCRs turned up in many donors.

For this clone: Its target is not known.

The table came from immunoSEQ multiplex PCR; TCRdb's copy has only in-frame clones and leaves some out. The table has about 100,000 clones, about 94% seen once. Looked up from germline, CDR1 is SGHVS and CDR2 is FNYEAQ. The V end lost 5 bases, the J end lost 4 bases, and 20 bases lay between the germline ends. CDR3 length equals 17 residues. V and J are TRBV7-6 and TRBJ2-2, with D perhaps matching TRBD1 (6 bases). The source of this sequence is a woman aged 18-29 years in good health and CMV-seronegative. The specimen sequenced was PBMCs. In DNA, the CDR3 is TGTGCCAGCAGCCGGTCGGCGAGGACAGCAACCACCGGGGAGCTGTTTTTT. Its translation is CASSRSARTATTGELFF.